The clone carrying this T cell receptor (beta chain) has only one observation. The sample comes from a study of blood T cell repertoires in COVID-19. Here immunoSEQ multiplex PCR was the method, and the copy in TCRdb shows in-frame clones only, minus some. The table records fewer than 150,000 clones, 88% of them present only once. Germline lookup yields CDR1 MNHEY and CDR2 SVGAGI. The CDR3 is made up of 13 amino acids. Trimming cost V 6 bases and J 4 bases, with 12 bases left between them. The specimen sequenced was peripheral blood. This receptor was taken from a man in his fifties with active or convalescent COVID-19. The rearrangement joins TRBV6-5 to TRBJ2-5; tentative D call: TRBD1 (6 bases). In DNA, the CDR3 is TGTGCCAGCAGCCAGGGGTGGGGAGAGACCCAGTACTTC. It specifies CASSQGWGETQYF.